Here is one T cell receptor (beta chain) with its context. Alongside a J-beta primer mix, a sample-barcoded 5' primer served in a second PCR lasting roughly 6 to 12 cycles. From the 5' RACE reads, TCRdb called clonotypes with MiXCR, one entry per CDR3 protein. The data hold some 560,000 distinct CDR3 sequences, with over 25% observed a single time. The data belong to a study of blood T cells in healthy people across ages. Ten milliliters of peripheral blood were drawn from each donor. PBMCs, at least 7 million per sample, were isolated. Samples each had at least 5 micrograms of total RNA extracted. The CDR3 extends over 13 amino acids. Trimming left V 1 base short and J 9 bases short, with 15 bases between. Per germline, CDR1 DFQATT and CDR2 SNEGSKA (reference sequence). This sample was shared with a second study, whose subject was T cells of mothers and their children.

V usage is TRBV20-1 and J usage is TRBJ1-2; no clear D. The clonotype was recovered from a boy younger than 10 in good health. The sample consisted of blood. CDR3 coding DNA: TGCAGTGCTAGAGGTCTGACCTCCGAGAGCTACACCTTC. Translation: CSARGLTSESYTF.